These T cell receptor beta chains were read from a single sample in a study of T cells in Graves' hyperthyroidism and ophthalmopathy. TCRdb analysed the multiplex PCR reads with MiXCR anew, one entry per CDR3 protein. The profile shows hundreds of thousands of distinct CDR3 sequences, over 10% of them singletons. Material: blood. These TCRs come from a woman aged 18-29 years with Graves' hyperthyroidism. CDR3s include the opening cysteine and the closing phenylalanine or tryptophan. A D gene is named only where the DNA matches it firmly. Only part of the rows carry a size: once, few, many, or a class if the clone is expanded.

clone_size	d_call	cdr3_length	v_call	j_call	cdr3_aa	cdr3_nt
many	NA	18	TRBV20-1	TRBJ2-3	CSASDQGRAGLSTDTQYF	TGCAGTGCTAGTGATCAAGGTCGTGCGGGGCTGAGCACAGATACGCAGTATTTT
many	NA	13	TRBV10-3	TRBJ1-1	CAISAAENTEAFF	TGTGCCATCAGTGCGGCCGAGAACACTGAAGCTTTCTTT
NA	TRBD1	14	TRBV6-2/TRBV6-3	TRBJ2-1	CASTTRDSYNEQFF	TGTGCCAGCACCACCCGGGACAGCTACAATGAGCAGTTCTTC
many	NA	15	TRBV24-1	TRBJ1-6	CATIQRGGEVSPLHF	TGTGCCACCATCCAGAGAGGCGGGGAAGTGTCACCCCTCCACTTT
many	TRBD1	15	TRBV5-1	TRBJ2-1	CASRYGQGLRYEQFF	TGCGCCAGCAGATACGGACAGGGCCTTCGGTATGAGCAGTTCTTC
many	TRBD1	17	TRBV2	TRBJ2-1	CASSELAGTGPYNEQFF	TGTGCCAGCAGTGAATTGGCCGGGACAGGTCCCTACAATGAGCAGTTCTTC
few	TRBD2	16	TRBV4-2	TRBJ2-2	CASSQLAGGATGELFF	TGTGCCAGCAGCCAACTAGCGGGGGGCGCCACCGGGGAGCTGTTTTTT
many	NA	14	TRBV3-1	TRBJ2-1	CASSQDPSINEQFF	TGTGCCAGCAGCCAAGATCCTAGTATCAATGAGCAGTTCTTC
many	NA	14	TRBV28	TRBJ2-7	CASSFRATGYEQYF	TGTGCCAGCAGTTTCCGGGCGACGGGCTACGAGCAGTACTTC
NA	NA	17	TRBV28	TRBJ2-1	CASGPEIGTYSYNEQFF	TGTGCCAGCGGTCCCGAGATCGGCACTTACTCCTACAATGAGCAGTTCTTC
many	TRBD2	15	TRBV5-1	TRBJ2-1	CASSLRTSGNNEQFF	TGCGCCAGCAGCTTGCGGACTAGCGGCAACAATGAGCAGTTCTTC
many	NA	13	TRBV3-1	TRBJ1-2	CASSLGPDGGYTF	TGTGCCAGCAGCCTGGGCCCGGATGGAGGCTACACCTTC
many	NA	12	TRBV5-1	TRBJ1-2	CASSQDSTGYTF	TGCGCCAGCAGCCAGGACAGTACCGGCTACACCTTC
many	NA	15	TRBV20-1	TRBJ2-1	CSASRASSSYNEQFF	TGCAGTGCTAGTAGGGCTTCAAGCTCCTACAATGAGCAGTTCTTC
many	NA	13	TRBV5-1	TRBJ2-2	CASSLSMRGELFF	TGCGCCAGCAGCTTATCGATGCGAGGGGAGCTGTTTTTT
many	NA	16	TRBV5-1	TRBJ2-3	CASSLSDRAGGDTQYF	TGCGCCAGCAGCTTATCGGATAGGGCCGGGGGAGATACGCAGTATTTT
many	TRBD1	14	TRBV12-3/TRBV12-4	TRBJ2-7	CASSIRDRGHEQYF	TGTGCCAGCAGTATACGGGACAGGGGGCACGAGCAGTACTTC